The entry below gives a single T cell receptor beta chain sequence along with its context. Its antigen is not known. The data derive from a study of T cell responses to AZD1222 COVID-19 vaccine. This table comes from immunoSEQ multiplex PCR, and its TCRdb copy is limited to in-frame clones, with some not included. Of roughly 130,000 clones listed, about 91% are singletons. This CDR3 is 15 amino acids long. CDR1 SGHRS and CDR2 YFSETQ come from the germline V gene. Between the trimmed V and J ends, which lost 4 bases and 2 bases, there was a span of 16 bases. The study, taken as a whole, reports: Variant regions that are unmutated are reportedly the target of nearly half of spike-specific TCRs. CD4 TCRs covered the whole spike, strongest at regions 160-218 and 743-854.

V is TRBV5-1 and J is TRBJ2-7; D possibly uses TRBD1 or TRBD2 (6 bases each). Sequenced material: peripheral blood, taken on day 0 of AZD1222 vaccination. The source of this sequence is an adult in good health. CDR3 bases: TGCGCCAGCAGCGATCCGGGGGCGACAACCTACGAGCAGTACTTC. This encodes CASSDPGATTYEQYF.